This T cell receptor beta chain came from a study of spatial heterogeneity in lung cancer. Time point noted: sample taken at primary tumor resection. The cohort: approximately 66 early-stage, untreated non-small cell lung cancer patients. This clonotype has ten or more counts. V lost 3 bases and J lost 2, with 6 bases in between. The germline gives CDR1 SNHLY, CDR2 FYNNEI. The CDR3 totals 13 residues. TCR cDNA molecules each had a unique molecular identifier. Each CDR3 protein gets one entry after TCRdb re-called the 5' RACE reads with MiXCR. The repertoire holds roughly 38,000 distinct CDR3 sequences, with roughly 3% as singletons.

Here the sequenced sample was normal lung tissue next to the tumor, taken at surgery. The J gene is TRBJ2-3, the V gene TRBV2, with D unresolved. This TCR was recovered from a male donor with early-stage non-small cell lung cancer. CDR3 sequence reads: CASSDRHTDTQYF. Written as DNA, the CDR3 is TGTGCCAGCAGTGACAGGCACACAGATACGCAGTATTTT. Using reference TRBV2 and TRBJ2-3 for the parts outside the CDR3, the full variable domain is EPEVTQTPSHQVTQMGQEVILRCVPISNHLYFYWYRQILGQKVEFLVSFYNNEISEKSEIFDDQFSVERPDGSNFTLKIRSTKLEDSAMYFCASSDRHTDTQYFGPGTRLTVL.